This entry lists 14 T cell receptor beta chains sequenced from one sample in a study of cytomegalovirus exposure and HLA in healthy donors. Both 60 Vbeta primers and 13 Jbeta primers went into the PCR. The protocol was immunoSEQ multiplex PCR, while the TCRdb copy is restricted to in-frame clones and leaves out a portion. Of 150,000 to 200,000 clones listed, 84% are singletons. Material: PBMCs. The receptor source for this set is a man aged 50-59 years in good health and CMV-seropositive.

V and J are TRBV6-1 and TRBJ1-2; a weak D match, TRBD1 (6 bases). The CDR3 has 15 residues. CDR1 and CDR2 from the germline V gene are MNHNS and SASEGT. V was pared by 1 base and J by 4 bases, with 13 bases between. CDR3 loop: CASSEVRGRGYGYTF. The CDR3 nucleotides read TGTGCCAGCAGTGAAGTCAGGGGACGGGGCTATGGCTACACCTTC.

The chain has TRBV5-1 and TRBJ2-3, with TRBD1 matching 7 bases. Germline V gene sequence: CDR1 SGHRS, CDR2 YFSETQ. CDR3 size: 16 residues. The trim removed 4 bases at V and 2 bases at J, leaving 10 bases unmatched. In DNA, the CDR3 is TGCGCCAGCAGCGTACTGCCGGGACAGACCACAGATACGCAGTATTTT. It is translated as CASSVLPGQTTDTQYF. Full variable domain (remainder filled in from reference TRBV5-1 and TRBJ2-3): KAGVTQTPRYLIKTRGQQVTLSCSPISGHRSVSWYQQTPGQGLQFLFEYFSETQRNKGNFPGRFSGRQFSNSRSEMNVSTLELGDSALYLCASSVLPGQTTDTQYFGPGTRLTVL.

The chain uses TRBV18 and TRBJ1-1; 7 positions agree with TRBD1. Germline loops: CDR1 KGHSH, CDR2 LQKENI. Trimming removed 2 bases from V and 1 base from J; junction bases left unmatched: 1. This CDR3 has 14 residues. CDR3 sequence (DNA): TGTGCCAGCTCACCAGACAGGGCGAACACTGAAGCTTTCTTT. Protein sequence: CASSPDRANTEAFF.

This chain joins TRBV2 and TRBJ2-5; D is possibly TRBD1 (6 bases). V gave up 4 bases and J gave up 9 bases, with 15 bases separating them. Germline V gene sequence: CDR1 SNHLY, CDR2 FYNNEI. The CDR3 runs 13 residues. The chain's CDR3 is CASSVSGDVAQYF. In nucleotides, the CDR3 is TGTGCCAGCAGTGTGTCAGGGGACGTGGCCCAGTACTTC.

The chain carries TRBV9 and TRBJ2-1, with 8 bases that match TRBD2. J was trimmed by 6 bases and V by 0 bases; bases with no gene match: 8. This CDR3 has 16 residues. The germline CDR1 and CDR2 sequences are SGDLS and YYNGEE. CDR3 in DNA: TGTGCCAGCAGCGTAGTAGCGAGCGGGAGTATCAATGAGCAGTTCTTC. Translated: CASSVVASGSINEQFF. Drawing the rest from reference TRBV9 and TRBJ2-1, the complete variable domain is DSGVTQTPKHLITATGQRVTLRCSPRSGDLSVYWYQQSLDQGLQFLIQYYNGEERAKGNILERFSAQQFPDLHSELNLSSLELGDSALYFCASSVVASGSINEQFFGPGTRLTVL.

The rearrangement uses TRBV5-6 and TRBJ2-5; 11 bases fit TRBD2. The trim removed 4 bases at V and 5 bases at J, leaving 7 bases unmatched. Germline lookup yields CDR1 SGHDT and CDR2 YYEEEE. The CDR3 is 15 residues long. CDR3 DNA sequence: TGTGCCAGCAGCATTAGCGGGAGGGGGTTGGAGACCCAGTACTTC. Its protein is CASSISGRGLETQYF.

The genes are TRBV6-5 and TRBJ1-1; perhaps TRBD1 as D (5 bases). Trimming left V 2 bases short and J 7 bases short, with 14 bases between. CDR1 MNHEY and CDR2 SVGAGI come from the germline V gene. This CDR3 contains 14 residues. The CDR3, as DNA: TGTGCCAGCAGTTACACCCACTCCCAGGGTGAAGCTTTCTTT. This encodes CASSYTHSQGEAFF.

The rearrangement uses TRBV7-9 and TRBJ1-4, with D hard to call. Deletions cut 4 bases from V and 0 bases from J, with 9 bases between. CDR3 size: 15 residues. Germline-derived CDR1 and CDR2 are SEHNR and FQNEAQ (reference sequence). CDR3 amino acids: CASSSEQATNEKLFF. CDR3 in DNA: TGTGCCAGCAGCTCAGAACAAGCAACTAATGAAAAACTGTTTTTT.

The rearrangement links TRBV18 to TRBJ1-5, with D possibly TRBD1 on 6 matching bases. Germline V gives CDR1 KGHSH, CDR2 LQKENI. The CDR3 consists of 14 residues. V lost 4 bases, J lost 1 base, and 8 bases lay in between. The CDR3 here is CASSRTESNQPQHF. The CDR3 DNA is TGTGCCAGCTCACGGACAGAGAGCAATCAGCCCCAGCATTTT.

The chain joins TRBV18 to TRBJ2-7, with D unresolved. V was shortened by 2 bases and J by 3 bases, with 5 bases between the two germline ends. Germline CDR1 reads KGHSH; CDR2 reads LQKENI. The CDR3 extends over 12 amino acids. The CDR3 sequence is CASSPNSYEQYV. CDR3 coding DNA: TGTGCCAGCTCACCAAACAGCTACGAGCAGTACGTC.

This clone has only a few counts. The chain employs TRBV5-1 and TRBJ1-3, with TRBD1 matching over 7 bases. The CDR3 consists of 16 residues. Trimming removed 4 bases from V and 2 bases from J; junction bases left unmatched: 9. Germline V gives CDR1 SGHRS, CDR2 YFSETQ. In DNA, the CDR3 is TGCGCCAGCAGCCCCGACAGGGAAGGGCCTGGAAACACCATATATTTT. Translating it yields CASSPDREGPGNTIYF.

Remarks on this clone: The junction differs from germline at one of its ends, possibly a read error. The chain uses TRBV7-9 and TRBJ2-1, with a possible D match to TRBD1 (5 bases). CDR1 is SEHNR and CDR2 is FQNEAQ in the germline V gene (reference sequence). The CDR3 is 12 residues long. Here the CDR3 reads CASSLAAQGRIF. DNA for the CDR3: TGTGCCAGCAGCTTAGCGGCGCAGGGTAGGATCTTC. Together with reference TRBV7-9 and TRBJ2-1, the CDR3 gives the full variable domain: DTGVSQNPRHKITKRGQNVTFRCDPISEHNRLYWYRQTLGQGPEFLTYFQNEAQLEKSRLLSDRFSAERPKGSFSTLEIQRTEQGDSAMYLCASSLAAQGRIFGPGTRLTVL.

V gene TRBV14 combines with J gene TRBJ2-5, with 8 bases aligning to TRBD1. Germline lookup yields CDR1 SGHDN and CDR2 FVKESK. CDR3 length: 17 residues. V dropped 1 base and J dropped 0; count of bases not matched to a gene: 7. Written as DNA, the CDR3 is TGTGCCAGCAGCCAAGGATGGCACAGGGGGTACCAAGAGACCCAGTACTTC. Residues: CASSQGWHRGYQETQYF.

The chain employs TRBV5-6 and TRBJ2-1; 7 nucleotides agree with TRBD2. The CDR3 is 17 amino acids. Germline loops: CDR1 SGHDT, CDR2 YYEEEE. V was pared by 0 bases and J by 1 base, with 7 bases of the junction left unmatched. This CDR3 reads CASSLGVGRTSYNEQFF. The CDR3 bases are TGTGCCAGCAGCTTGGGTGTCGGGAGGACTTCCTACAATGAGCAGTTCTTC. The full variable domain, its missing parts supplied by reference TRBV5-6 and TRBJ2-1, is DAGVTQSPTHLIKTRGQQVTLRCSPKSGHDTVSWYQQALGQGPQFIFQYYEEEERQRGNFPDRFSGHQFPNYSSELNVNALLLGDSALYLCASSLGVGRTSYNEQFFGPGTRLTVL.